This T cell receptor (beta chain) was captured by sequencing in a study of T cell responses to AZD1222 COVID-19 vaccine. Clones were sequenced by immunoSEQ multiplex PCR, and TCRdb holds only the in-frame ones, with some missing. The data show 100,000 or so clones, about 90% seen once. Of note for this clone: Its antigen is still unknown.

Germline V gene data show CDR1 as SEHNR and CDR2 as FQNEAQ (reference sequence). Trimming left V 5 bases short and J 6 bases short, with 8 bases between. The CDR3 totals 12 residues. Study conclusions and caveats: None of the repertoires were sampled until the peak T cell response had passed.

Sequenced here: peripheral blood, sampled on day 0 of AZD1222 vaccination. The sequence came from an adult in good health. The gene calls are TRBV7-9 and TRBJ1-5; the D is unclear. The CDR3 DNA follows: TGTGCCAGCAGCCCGACCGGTCAGCCCCAGCATTTT. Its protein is CASSPTGQPQHF.